Presented here are 5 T cell receptor beta chains from one specimen sequenced in a study of T cells in Graves' hyperthyroidism and ophthalmopathy. The TCR beta CDR3 regions underwent amplification using RNA transcripts as the source. The HTBI primer set drove a first-round RT-PCR of the TCR CDR3. Using its own MiXCR run on the multiplex PCR reads, TCRdb lists one record per CDR3 protein. The sample has roughly 500,000 distinct CDR3 sequences, 40% to 50% seen once. Source material: peripheral blood or thyroid tissue (not recorded which). The receptor set was obtained from an adult woman with Graves' disease, either hyperthyroidism or ophthalmopathy (not recorded which).

Concerning this clonotype: At one end the junction does not follow the germline gene, possibly because of a read error. This chain connects TRBV7-7 to TRBJ2-7, with TRBD1 matching 11 bases. The J call may not be correct, given that the DNA end is closer to TRBJ2-1. CDR1 is SSHAT, CDR2 FNYEAQ, per germline (reference sequence). The CDR3 loop spans 16 amino acids. The CDR3 bases are TGTGCTAGCAGCTTAGGAGGGGGACAGGGGGACGGTGAGCAGTTCTTC. Protein: CASSLGGGQGDGEQFF.

This clonotype has a count of ten or more. The genes are TRBV29-1 and TRBJ2-5, with D perhaps matching TRBD2 (6 bases). The germline V and J ends were trimmed by 4 bases and 13 bases, with 19 bases remaining between them. CDR1 is SQVTM, CDR2 ANQGSEA, per germline. This CDR3 region has 12 residues. The DNA of the CDR3 is TGCAGCGTTGTTTTAGCGGAGAGGGGTGGGTACTTC. It specifies CSVVLAERGGYF.

This clonotype was recorded a few times. V gene TRBV5-4 combines with J gene TRBJ1-2; D gene uncertain. From germline, CDR1 is SGHNT and CDR2 YYREEE (reference sequence). This CDR3 is built from 15 residues. Between the trimmed V and J ends, which lost 7 bases and 1 base, there was a span of 17 bases. The CDR3 protein is CASSPEGAHNYGYTF. Here the CDR3 DNA reads TGTGCCAGCTCGCCCGAGGGAGCTCATAACTATGGCTACACCTTC.

The CDR3 DNA sequence: TGTGCCATCAGTGTTTCCGACAGGGCCCCGAACACCGGGGAGCTGTTTTTT. Amino acid sequence: CAISVSDRAPNTGELFF. V gene TRBV10-3 combines with J gene TRBJ2-2; 7 bases match TRBD1. Germline lookup yields CDR1 ENHRY and CDR2 SYGVKD. The CDR3 is 17 amino acids. J gave up 0 bases and V 4 bases, and 8 bases lay outside the gene matches.

The chain has TRBV7-9 and TRBJ2-7; no clear D gene. The V end lost 4 bases, the J end lost 0 bases, and 10 bases lay between the germline ends. The CDR3 has 14 residues. Germline CDR1 SEHNR, CDR2 FQNEAQ (reference sequence). The CDR3 spells CASSYAGYSYEQYF. The CDR3 coding sequence is TGTGCCAGCAGCTACGCCGGATACTCCTACGAGCAGTACTTC.